The source of this T cell receptor (beta chain) is a study of T cell repertoires in cytomegalovirus infection. On the study more broadly: The study used recently identified HLA-C-restricted and well-studied HLA-B-restricted CMV epitopes. It can be stated that public TCR beta signatures indicated CMV infection as well as a matching HLA type. General observations from the study: Cumulative frequency of public TCR beta families picked out carriers of CMV plus the relevant HLA. HLA-C-restricted CMV-specific TCR beta clonotypes prevailed in the ex vivo response.

From the reads, TCRdb called clonotypes with MiXCR, one entry per CDR3 protein. The repertoire holds around 750,000 distinct CDR3 sequences, about 33% seen once, with around an eighth in the top ten. This clonotype came up a few times. Its antigen is not known. CDR1 MNHEY and CDR2 SMNVEV come from the germline V gene (reference sequence). Trimming removed 7 bases from V and 8 bases from J, with 20 bases in between. The CDR3 has 14 amino acids. The V and J genes are TRBV27 and TRBJ1-2; no firm D call. Specimen: cultured CD8+ T cells from PBMCs, collected from culture after CMV antigen stimulation. The TCR comes from a human donor in good health (CMV status not recorded). Some clones in this sample may be carry-over from other donors' samples. CDR3 bases: TGTGCCAGCACCCCGTGGGGTCGGCGTGACGGCTACACCTTC. This sequence encodes CASTPWGRRDGYTF.